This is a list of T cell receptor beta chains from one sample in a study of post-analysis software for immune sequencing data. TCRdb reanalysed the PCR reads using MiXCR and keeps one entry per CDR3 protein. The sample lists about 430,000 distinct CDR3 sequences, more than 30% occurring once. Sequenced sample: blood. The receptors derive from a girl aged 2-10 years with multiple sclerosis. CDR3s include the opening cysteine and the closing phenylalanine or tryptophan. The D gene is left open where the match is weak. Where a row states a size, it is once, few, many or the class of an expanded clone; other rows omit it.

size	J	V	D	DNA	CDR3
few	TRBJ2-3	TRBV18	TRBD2	TGTGCCAGCTTACTTCTAGCGGACAGCACAGATACGCAGTATTTT	CASLLLADSTDTQYF
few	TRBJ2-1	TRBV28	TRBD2	TGTGCCAGCATTCTTGTGGGGGCTAGCGGGAACAATGAGCAGTTCTTC	CASILVGASGNNEQFF
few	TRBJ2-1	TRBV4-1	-	TGCGCCAGCAGCCGAGGAGGGCTATACGGGGATGAGCAGTTCTTC	CASSRGGLYGDEQFF
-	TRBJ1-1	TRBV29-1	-	TGCAGCGTTGAGCGCAGGGTCACTGAAGCTTTCTTT	CSVERRVTEAFF
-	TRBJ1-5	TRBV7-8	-	TGTGCCAGCAGCTTAAGTCGACTTCAGCCCCAGCATTTT	CASSLSRLQPQHF
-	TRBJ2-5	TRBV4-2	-	TGTGCCAGCAGCCAAGGTTCGTACCTCGAAGGCGAAGAGACCCAGTACTTC	CASSQGSYLEGEETQYF
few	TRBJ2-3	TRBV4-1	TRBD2	TGCGCCAGCAGCGAGTCACCTCCGGGGGGTACAGATACGCAGTATTTT	CASSESPPGGTDTQYF
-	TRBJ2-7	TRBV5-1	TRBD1	TGCGCCAGCAGCCCAGCGGACAGGGGTTACGAGCAGTACTTC	CASSPADRGYEQYF
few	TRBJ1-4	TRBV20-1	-	TGCAGTGCTAGAGAGTTGAAGGCAACTAATGAAAAACTGTTTTTT	CSARELKATNEKLFF
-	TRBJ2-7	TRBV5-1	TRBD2	TGCGCCAGCAGCTTGGGTTTTAGTAGCGGGGGCGAAAGCTCCTACAATGAGCAGTACTTC	CASSLGFSSGGESSYNEQYF
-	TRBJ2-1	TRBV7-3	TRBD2	TGTGCCAGCAGCTTATGGCTAGCGGCAACCTACAATGAGCAGTTCTTC	CASSLWLAATYNEQFF
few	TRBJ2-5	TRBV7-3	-	TGTGCCAGCAGCTTCTTTCAGGGAGAGACCCAGTACTTC	CASSFFQGETQYF
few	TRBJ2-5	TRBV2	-	TGTGCCAGCAGTGAGGGGGGCCAAGAGACCCAGTACTTC	CASSEGGQETQYF
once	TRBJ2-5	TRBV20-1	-	TGCAGTGCCAAGGGGCTAGTGGTGTGGGAGCAGTACTTC	CSAKGLVVWEQYF
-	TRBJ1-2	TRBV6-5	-	TGTGCCAGCAGTTACTCGAACGGGGGTATCTATGGCTACACCTTC	CASSYSNGGIYGYTF
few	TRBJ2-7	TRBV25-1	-	TGTGCCAGCAGTGACCCCGACAGGAACGAGCAGTACTTC	CASSDPDRNEQYF
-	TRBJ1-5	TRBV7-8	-	TGTGCCAGCAGCTTAGAAGTGGGGGGGCCCCAGCATTTT	CASSLEVGGPQHF
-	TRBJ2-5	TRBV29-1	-	TGCAGCGTTGAAGATTTCAAGCAGTACTTC	CSVEDFKQYF
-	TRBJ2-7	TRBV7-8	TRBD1	TGTGCCAGCAGGGGACAGGGGATCTCCTACGAGCAGTACTTC	CASRGQGISYEQYF
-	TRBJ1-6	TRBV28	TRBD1	TGTGCCAGCAGTCCCGAGGGACAGGGCGGGGATTCACCCCTCCACTTT	CASSPEGQGGDSPLHF
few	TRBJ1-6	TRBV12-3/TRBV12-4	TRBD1	TGTGCCAGCAGTTGGCAGGGGGCACCCCTCCACTTT	CASSWQGAPLHF
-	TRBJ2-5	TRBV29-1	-	TGCAGCGTTGAGGGGGCCGGAGGGAGCAGTGAGCAGTACTTC	CSVEGAGGSSEQYF
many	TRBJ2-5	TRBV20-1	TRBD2	TGCAGTGCTAGAGCGGCTAGCGGGAGAGGAGAGACCCAGTACTTC	CSARAASGRGETQYF
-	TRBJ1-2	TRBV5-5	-	TGTGCCAGCAGCTCGAGACAGGTTCACTATGGCTACACCTTC	CASSSRQVHYGYTF
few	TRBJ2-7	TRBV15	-	TGTGCCACCAGCAGCAAGACAGCCCCTACGTACGAGCAGTACTTC	CATSSKTAPTYEQYF
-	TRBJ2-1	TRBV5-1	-	TGCGCCAGCAGCTGGGGGCGAGAGAGACCCTACAATGAGCAGTTCTTC	CASSWGRERPYNEQFF
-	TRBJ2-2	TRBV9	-	TGTGCCAGCAGCGTAGGGGACAACACCGGGGAGCTGTTTTTT	CASSVGDNTGELFF
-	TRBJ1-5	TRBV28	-	TGTGCCAGCAGTTTAAAGGGGCAGGCAGGCAATCAGCCCCAGCATTTT	CASSLKGQAGNQPQHF